This T cell receptor (beta chain) was identified in a study of OX40 agonist ivuxolimab in advanced cancers. Profiling relied on immunoSEQ multiplex PCR, and the TCRdb table lists in-frame clones only, not all of them. The sample shows about 46,000 clones, around nine tenths of them seen only once. With V trimmed by 0 bases and J by 5 bases, 9 bases remained unmatched. The CDR3 runs to 17 residues. CDR1 is SGDLS and CDR2 is YYNGEE in the germline V gene. This rearrangement joins TRBV9 to TRBJ2-1; 9 bases fit TRBD1. This specimen was CD4+ or CD8+ T cells sorted from blood, taken in a trial of the OX40 agonist ivuxolimab. This clonotype was sampled from an adult with an advanced solid tumor such as melanoma, head and neck, liver or kidney cancer. This chain's CDR3 is CASSVGFWDRANNEQFF. Here the CDR3 DNA reads TGTGCCAGCAGCGTAGGGTTTTGGGACAGGGCAAACAATGAGCAGTTCTTC.